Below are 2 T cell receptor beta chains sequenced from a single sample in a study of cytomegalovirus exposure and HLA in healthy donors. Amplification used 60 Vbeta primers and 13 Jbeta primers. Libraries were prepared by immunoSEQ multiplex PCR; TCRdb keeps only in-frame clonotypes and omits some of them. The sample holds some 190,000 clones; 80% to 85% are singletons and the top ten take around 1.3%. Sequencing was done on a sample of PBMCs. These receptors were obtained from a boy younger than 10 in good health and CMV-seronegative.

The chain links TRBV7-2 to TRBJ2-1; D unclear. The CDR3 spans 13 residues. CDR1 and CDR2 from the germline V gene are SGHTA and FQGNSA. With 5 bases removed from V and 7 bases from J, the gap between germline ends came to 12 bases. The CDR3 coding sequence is TGTGCCAGCAGCCCGAACCCGCGGAATGAGCAGTTCTTC. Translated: CASSPNPRNEQFF. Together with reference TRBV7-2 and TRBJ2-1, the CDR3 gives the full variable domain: GAGVSQSPSNKVTEKGKDVELRCDPISGHTALYWYRQSLGQGLEFLIYFQGNSAPDKSGLPSDRFSAERTGGSVSTLTIQRTQQEDSAVYLCASSPNPRNEQFFGPGTRLTVL.

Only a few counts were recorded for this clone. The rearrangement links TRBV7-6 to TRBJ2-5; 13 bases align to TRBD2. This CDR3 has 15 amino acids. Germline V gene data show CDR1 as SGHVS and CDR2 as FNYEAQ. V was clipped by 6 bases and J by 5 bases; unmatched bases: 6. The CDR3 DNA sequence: TGTGCCAGCAGTACTAGCGGGGGGGCCGTGGAGACCCAGTACTTC. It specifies CASSTSGGAVETQYF.